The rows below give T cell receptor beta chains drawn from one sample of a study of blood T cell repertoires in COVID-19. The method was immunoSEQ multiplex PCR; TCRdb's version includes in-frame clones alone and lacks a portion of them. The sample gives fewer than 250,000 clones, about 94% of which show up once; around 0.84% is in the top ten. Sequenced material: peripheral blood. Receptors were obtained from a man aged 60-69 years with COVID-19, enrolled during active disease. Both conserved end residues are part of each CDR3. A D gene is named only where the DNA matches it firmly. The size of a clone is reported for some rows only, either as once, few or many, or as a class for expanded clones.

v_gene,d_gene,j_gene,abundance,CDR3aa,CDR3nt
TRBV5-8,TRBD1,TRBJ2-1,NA,CASSSRQGIYNEQFF,TGTGCCAGCAGCTCCCGACAGGGGATATACAATGAGCAGTTCTTC
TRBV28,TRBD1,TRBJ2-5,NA,CASSFLRGKETQYF,TGTGCCAGCAGTTTTCTCAGGGGGAAAGAGACCCAGTACTTC
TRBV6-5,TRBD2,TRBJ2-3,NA,CASSVPRGGTDTQYF,TGTGCCAGCAGCGTTCCGCGGGGGGGCACAGATACGCAGTATTTT
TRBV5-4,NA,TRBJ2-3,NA,CASSLVPGDTQYF,TGTGCCAGCAGCTTGGTCCCCGGAGATACGCAGTATTTT
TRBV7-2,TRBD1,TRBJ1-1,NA,CASTSGTVTEAFF,TGTGCCAGCACCTCTGGGACAGTCACTGAAGCTTTCTTT
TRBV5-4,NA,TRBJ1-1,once,CASSLSSSVKAEAFF,TGTGCCAGCAGCTTGTCGTCTAGTGTGAAGGCTGAAGCTTTCTTT
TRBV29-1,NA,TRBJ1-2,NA,CSVRGAGISGYTF,TGCAGCGTTCGCGGGGCAGGGATTAGTGGCTACACCTTC
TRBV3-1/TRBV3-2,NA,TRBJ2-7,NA,CASTPSQRSSYEQYF,TGTGCCAGCACCCCGTCCCAGCGGAGCTCCTACGAGCAGTACTTC
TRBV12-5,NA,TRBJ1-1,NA,CASGLEGRTEAFF,TGTGCTAGTGGTTTGGAGGGGCGGACTGAAGCTTTCTTT
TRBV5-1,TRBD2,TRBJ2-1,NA,CASSLMAGGTDEQFF,TGCGCCAGCAGCTTGATGGCGGGAGGGACCGATGAGCAGTTCTTC
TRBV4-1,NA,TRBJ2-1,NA,CASREQGNSYNEQFF,TGCGCCAGCAGGGAACAGGGAAACTCCTACAATGAGCAGTTCTTC
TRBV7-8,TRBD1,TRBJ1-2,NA,CASSSQGALGYTF,TGTGCCAGCAGCTCCCAGGGGGCCCTGGGCTACACCTTC
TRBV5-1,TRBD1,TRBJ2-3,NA,CASRTRQGDTDTQYF,TGCGCCAGCAGAACCCGACAGGGAGATACAGATACGCAGTATTTT
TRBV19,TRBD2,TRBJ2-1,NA,CASSVQTSGPYNEQFF,TGTGCCAGTAGTGTCCAGACTAGCGGCCCTTACAATGAGCAGTTCTTC
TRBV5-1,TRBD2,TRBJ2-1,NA,CASSSARLAGDNEQFF,TGCGCCAGCAGCTCCGCGAGACTAGCGGGCGACAATGAGCAGTTCTTC
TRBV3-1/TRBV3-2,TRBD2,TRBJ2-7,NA,CASSQREGLNEQYF,TGTGCCAGCAGCCAGAGGGAGGGCCTCAACGAGCAGTACTTC
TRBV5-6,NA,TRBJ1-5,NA,CASSLGDTINQPQHF,TGTGCCAGCAGCTTGGGGGACACCATCAATCAGCCCCAGCATTTT
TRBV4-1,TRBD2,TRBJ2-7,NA,CASSQTPAGVNYEQYF,TGCGCCAGCAGCCAAACGCCAGCGGGGGTCAACTACGAGCAGTACTTC
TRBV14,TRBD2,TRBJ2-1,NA,CASRPRGGASYNEQFF,TGTGCCAGCAGGCCGCGCGGGGGGGCCTCCTACAATGAGCAGTTCTTC
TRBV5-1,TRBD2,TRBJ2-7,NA,CASRSSGIAYEQYF,TGCGCCAGCAGGTCTAGCGGGATTGCCTACGAGCAGTACTTC
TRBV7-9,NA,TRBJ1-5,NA,CASSLGTVYQPQHF,TGTGCCAGCAGCTTAGGGACAGTTTATCAGCCCCAGCATTTT
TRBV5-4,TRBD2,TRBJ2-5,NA,CASSLGERGHEETQYF,TGTGCCAGCAGCTTGGGTGAGCGGGGCCACGAAGAGACCCAGTACTTC
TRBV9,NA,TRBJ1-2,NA,CASSVGTVDLYGYTF,TGTGCCAGCAGCGTAGGGACAGTGGACCTCTATGGCTACACCTTC
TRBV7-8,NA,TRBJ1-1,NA,CASSFTGVTLNTEAFF,TGTGCCAGCAGCTTTACCGGGGTAACTTTGAACACTGAAGCTTTCTTT